Following are 2 T cell receptor beta chains from one sample sequenced in a study of blood T cell repertoires in COVID-19. Assay used: immunoSEQ multiplex PCR; TCRdb lists only in-frame clones, some missing. This sample has about 210,000 clones; 80% to 90% occur once, and the top ten carry about 2%. The material sequenced was peripheral blood. These receptors originate from a man aged 40-55 years who had recovered from COVID-19.

In its sample, this clone was seen once. The chain joins TRBV7-2 to TRBJ2-4, with D possibly being TRBD2 (6 bases). Trimming took 2 bases from V and 9 from J, leaving 14 bases between them. The germline gives CDR1 SGHTA, CDR2 FQGNSA. This CDR3 has 14 amino acids. The CDR3 sequence is CASSLNSGGSIQYF. The CDR3 DNA reads as TGTGCCAGCAGCTTAAATAGTGGGGGGAGCATTCAGTACTTC.

This clone has a count of ten or more. The CDR3 nucleotides are TGTGCCAGCGAGGGGGACACAGGGAGAGAGCAGTACTTC. Translating it yields CASEGDTGREQYF. The chain has TRBV2 and TRBJ2-7, with a possible D match to TRBD1 (6 bases). V was cut by 8 bases and J by 7 bases, with 18 bases left in between. The germline V gene encodes CDR1 SNHLY and CDR2 FYNNEI. This CDR3 is built from 13 residues.